This T cell receptor (beta chain) came from a study of blood T cells in healthy people across ages. General observations from the study: Per million T cells, the diversity of TCR beta decreased roughly linearly as age advanced.

Investigators took about 9.4 milliliters of peripheral blood from every donor. Next came a second PCR, run for about 7 to 12 cycles, which used a sample-barcoded 5' primer along with a J-beta primer mix. A template-switch adaptor with 12 random nucleotides tagged each cDNA molecule. TCRdb re-called the 5' RACE reads with MiXCR, one entry per CDR3 protein. The table includes around 970,000 distinct CDR3 sequences, around 54% detected once. The CDR3 runs to 13 residues. V was clipped by 5 bases and J by 2 bases, with 10 bases between them. Germline values: CDR1 MNHNS, CDR2 SASEGT. Turning to this clonotype: Its antigen remains unidentified.

The gene calls are TRBV6-1 and TRBJ2-7; D remains unclear. The receptor's source is an older woman in good health. Source material: blood. In DNA form, the CDR3 reads TGTGCCAGCAGTAGACACGTCCCCTACGAGCAGTACTTC. Translation: CASSRHVPYEQYF.